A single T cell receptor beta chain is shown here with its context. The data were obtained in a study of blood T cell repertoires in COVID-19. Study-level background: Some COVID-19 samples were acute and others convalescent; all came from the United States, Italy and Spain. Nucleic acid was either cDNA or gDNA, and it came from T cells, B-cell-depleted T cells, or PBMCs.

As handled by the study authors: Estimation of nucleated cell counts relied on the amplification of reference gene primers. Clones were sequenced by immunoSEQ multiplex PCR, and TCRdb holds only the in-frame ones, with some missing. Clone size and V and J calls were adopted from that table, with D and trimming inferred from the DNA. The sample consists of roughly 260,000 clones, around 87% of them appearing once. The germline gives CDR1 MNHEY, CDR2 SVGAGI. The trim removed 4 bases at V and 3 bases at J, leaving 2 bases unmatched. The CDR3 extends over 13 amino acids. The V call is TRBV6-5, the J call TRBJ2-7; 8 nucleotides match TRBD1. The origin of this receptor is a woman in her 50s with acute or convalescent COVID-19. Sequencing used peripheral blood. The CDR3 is CASSSGQGYEQYF. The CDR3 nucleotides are TGTGCCAGCAGTTCCGGACAGGGCTACGAGCAGTACTTC.